Given below is one T cell receptor beta chain in context. Its antigen is unknown. PCR used 60 Vbeta primers and 13 Jbeta primers. TCRdb's copy holds only in-frame clones and misses some; the assay was immunoSEQ multiplex PCR. In the table there are about 170,000 clones, 85% of which are singletons. This sample is part of a study of cytomegalovirus exposure and HLA in healthy donors. About the study: There were around 390 genotyped donors. Of these, 81% fell in the genetic ancestry cluster associated with self-reported Caucasian donors. Points from the study as a whole: The authors later linked a missense DCLRE1C variant to TCR beta V- and J-gene trimming. Researchers reported that three CMV-associated chains were confirmed in vitro as CMV antigen-specific. CMV serostatus alone was available as immune exposure information.

The receptor's source is a boy younger than 10 in good health and CMV-seronegative. The sample was PBMCs.

Written as DNA, the CDR3 is TGCAGTGCTAGAGTATCGGGACAGGGGACCTTC. Translated, it gives CSARVSGQGTF. V usage is TRBV20-1 and J usage is TRBJ1-2, with 10 bases aligning to TRBD1. The germline V gene encodes CDR1 DFQATT and CDR2 SNEGSKA (reference sequence). This CDR3 spans 11 amino acids. After removal of 1 base from V and 14 bases from J, the junction contained 4 bases not matched to a gene.